The 3 T cell receptor beta chains presented below share a single source sample, sequenced in a study of T cells expressing NK-cell markers. TCRdb processed the 5' RACE reads again and assigns one entry to each CDR3 protein, with no DNA. The listing records approximately 550,000 distinct CDR3 sequences. The sequencing input was blood T cells: a sorted CD56 or NKG2C T cell subset, CD4+ or CD8+ T cells, or bulk PBMC T cells (not recorded which). The origin of the receptors is a man aged 18 to 30 in good health.

This CDR3 reads CSAQLQGNTDTQYF. This rearrangement joins TRBV20-1 to TRBJ2-3; TCRdb designates TRBD1, a call that cannot be tested without DNA. The CDR3 is 14 residues long. Germline CDR1 reads DFQATT; CDR2 reads SNEGSKA (reference sequence).

The chain combines TRBV12-3 or TRBV12-4 with TRBJ2-7. This CDR3 comprises 14 residues. CDR3: CASSISDLFHEQYF.

The gene calls are TRBV6-1 and TRBJ2-3; TCRdb selects TRBD1, and the lack of DNA leaves this call unchecked. Germline CDR1 is MNHNS and CDR2 is SASEGT. This CDR3 has 12 amino acids. The CDR3 is CASSDGTGGKYF.